These 10 T cell receptor beta chains came from one sample sequenced in a study of blood T cell repertoires in COVID-19. Clones were sequenced by immunoSEQ multiplex PCR, and TCRdb holds only the in-frame ones, with some missing. This repertoire shows about 160,000 clones, 85% to 90% found once; its top ten account for under 15%. Sequenced input: peripheral blood. The source is a young man with COVID-19, enrolled during active disease.

The chain carries TRBV6-2 or TRBV6-3 and TRBJ2-3; D is uncertain. Trimming shortened V by 6 bases and J by 2 bases, and 12 bases separated the two germline ends. CDR1 and CDR2 (germline): MNHEY, SVGEGT. There are 14 residues in the CDR3. CDR3 coding DNA: TGTGCCAGCAGCCTTCTTAGTTTCACAGATACGCAGTATTTT. Its translation is CASSLLSFTDTQYF.

The rearrangement links TRBV6-6 to TRBJ1-5; tentative D call: TRBD1 (5 bases). The length of the CDR3 is 14 residues. CDR1 and CDR2 from the germline V gene are MNHNY and SVGAGI (reference sequence). Trimming cost V 4 bases and J 6 bases, with 13 bases left between them. CDR3 sequence reads: CASSSLGGVQPQHF. The CDR3 DNA reads TGTGCCAGCAGTTCCCTGGGAGGGGTTCAGCCCCAGCATTTT.

This clone was observed a few times. CDR3 nucleotide sequence: TGTGCCAGCAGCTTTCGAGCGGCGGGCACAGATACGCAGTATTTT. It translates to CASSFRAAGTDTQYF. The chain is built from TRBV7-2 and TRBJ2-3, with a tentative D call TRBD2 (5 bases). The germline V and J ends were trimmed by 3 bases and 1 base, with 11 bases remaining between them. Germline-derived CDR1 and CDR2 are SGHTA and FQGNSA. The CDR3 contains 15 residues.

In DNA, the CDR3 is TGTGCCAGCAGTTCACCTATGGCCACAGGGAGTTACGAGCAGTACTTC. The encoded protein is CASSSPMATGSYEQYF. The chain links TRBV28 to TRBJ2-7, with D possibly being TRBD1 (6 bases). The CDR3 has 16 residues. Germline CDR1 MDHEN, CDR2 SYDVKM. With 4 bases removed from V and 4 bases from J, the gap between germline ends came to 20 bases.

This chain uses TRBV27 with TRBJ2-7, with D perhaps matching TRBD2 (5 bases). V gave up 6 bases and J gave up 6 bases, with 21 bases separating them. The CDR3 is 15 residues long. Per the germline V gene, CDR1 is MNHEY and CDR2 is SMNVEV (reference sequence). The CDR3 DNA is TGTGCCAGCAGCTCCCGACGGTTTGACTATAGCGAGCAGTACTTC. It translates to CASSSRRFDYSEQYF.

This clone was observed a few times. The chain recombines TRBV7-6 with TRBJ1-2; 10 positions match TRBD1. Germline CDR1 and CDR2: SGHVS and FNYEAQ. This CDR3 comprises 16 residues. V gave up 1 base and J gave up 6 bases; unmatched junction bases: 8. CDR3: CASSLGRTGGKNGYTF. As DNA, the CDR3 is TGTGCCAGCAGCTTAGGCAGGACAGGGGGGAAGAATGGCTACACCTTC.

The chain links TRBV10-3 to TRBJ2-1, with TRBD1 as a possible D gene (6 bases). This CDR3 comprises 12 residues. Trimming cost V 8 bases and J 5 bases, with 10 bases left between them. The V gene's germline CDR1 is ENHRY and CDR2 SYGVKD. The CDR3 region is CAIRDNNNEQFF. For the CDR3, the DNA is TGTGCCATCCGGGACAACAACAATGAGCAGTTCTTC.

The CDR3 sequence: CASSISGRTEAFF. The CDR3 nucleotides are TGTGCCAGCAGTATATCAGGGCGTACTGAAGCTTTCTTT. This chain joins TRBV2 and TRBJ1-1, with TRBD1 as a possible D gene (5 bases). The germline gives CDR1 SNHLY, CDR2 FYNNEI. This CDR3 is built from 13 residues. V was cut by 5 bases and J by 5 bases, with 12 bases left in between.

The V call is TRBV7-6, the J call TRBJ2-3, with TRBD2 identical over 13 bases. This CDR3 region has 17 residues. J was trimmed by 1 base and V by 4 bases; bases with no gene match: 5. In germline, CDR1 is SGHVS, CDR2 FNYEAQ. The CDR3 region is CASSYTSGRAGTDTQYF. In DNA form, the CDR3 reads TGTGCCAGCAGCTACACTAGCGGGAGGGCCGGCACAGATACGCAGTATTTT.

The chain employs TRBV11-3 and TRBJ2-3; D is uncertain. From germline, CDR1 is SGHNT and CDR2 YENEEA. Deletions cut 4 bases from V and 2 bases from J, with 10 bases between. This CDR3 comprises 14 residues. The CDR3 loop reads CASSSRHLTDTQYF. The CDR3 DNA sequence: TGTGCCAGCAGCTCCCGACACCTCACAGATACGCAGTATTTT.